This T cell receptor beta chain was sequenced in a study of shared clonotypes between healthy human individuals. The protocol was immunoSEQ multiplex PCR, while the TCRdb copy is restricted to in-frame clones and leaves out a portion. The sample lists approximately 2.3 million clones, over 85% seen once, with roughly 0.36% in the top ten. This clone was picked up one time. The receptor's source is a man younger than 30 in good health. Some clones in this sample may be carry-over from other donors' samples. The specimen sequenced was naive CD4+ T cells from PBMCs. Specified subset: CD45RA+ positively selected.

For the CDR3, the DNA is TGTGCCAGCAGCTTATTTCCCCAGCGGGAGTGGAATGAGCAGTTCTTC. Its protein product is CASSLFPQREWNEQFF. The chain links TRBV11-3 to TRBJ2-1, with TRBD2 matching 8 bases. Germline CDR1 and CDR2: SGHNT and YENEEA. With V trimmed by 2 bases and J by 7 bases, 10 bases remained unmatched. This CDR3 spans 16 amino acids. Based on the CDR3 plus reference TRBV11-3 and TRBJ2-1, the full variable domain is EAGVVQSPRYKIIEKKQPVAFWCNPISGHNTLYWYLQNLGQGPELLIRYENEEAVDDSQLPKDRFSAERLKGVDSTLKIQPAELGDSAVYLCASSLFPQREWNEQFFGPGTRLTVL.